The 20 T cell receptor beta chains below come from one sample, sequenced in a study of tumor-infiltrating lymphocytes in primary liver carcinoma. The blood RNA (from unsorted whole blood) was obtained, and germline DNA was also extracted. From 500 to 600 ng of total RNA, TCR beta-specific cDNA was reverse-transcribed using a constant-region primer. Each TCR beta library was derived from three nested multiplex PCR rounds that employed slightly modified ARM-PCR. Running roughly 10 cycles apiece, the first two PCR rounds relied on TRBV1-TRBV30 forward primers together with a C-beta reverse primer. Via MiXCR, TCRdb re-called the multiplex PCR reads, giving one row per CDR3 protein. Among 320,000 or so distinct CDR3 sequences, 55% to 65% were seen once, and the ten largest hold roughly 9%. Source material: peripheral blood. The source is a man in his forties with primary liver carcinoma and hepatitis B virus infection.

The sample holds one count of this clonotype. It may be a read error: a sequence one base away is much more abundant. V is TRBV6-1 and J is TRBJ2-7; D gene ambiguous. The CDR3 runs to 10 residues. The ends were cut back, 8 bases at V and 3 bases at J, with 5 bases in the middle. CDR1 and CDR2 from the germline V gene are MNHNS and SASEGT. The CDR3 region has the DNA TGTGCCAGCGTGAACTACGAGCAGTACTTC. This translates into CASVNYEQYF.

This clonotype was counted once. Being one base from a much bigger clone, this may be a read error. V gene TRBV4-1 combines with J gene TRBJ2-1, with D possibly matching TRBD1 (6 bases). This CDR3 contains 15 residues. V was trimmed by 2 bases and J by 2 bases, leaving 10 bases between them. Per the germline V gene, CDR1 is MGHRA and CDR2 is YSYEKL. DNA of the CDR3: TGCGCCAGCAGCCAAACAGGGACCCCCTACAATGAGCAGTTCTTC. Protein: CASSQTGTPYNEQFF.

Comments on this clonotype: This may be a read error: a much more frequent sequence differs by one nucleotide. This chain uses TRBV6-6 with TRBJ2-7; 9 positions match TRBD2. V was pared by 5 bases and J by 0 bases, with 5 bases of the junction left unmatched. Germline values: CDR1 MNHNY, CDR2 SVGAGI (reference sequence). The CDR3 length is 15 residues. Written as DNA, the CDR3 is TGTGCCAGCAGTGGACTAGCGAGAATCTCCTACGAGCAGTACTTC. Its translation is CASSGLARISYEQYF.

As for this clonotype: A read error may be the cause here, since a much bigger clone is one base away. The chain joins TRBV6-2 or TRBV6-3 to TRBJ2-1; the D is unclear. This CDR3 contains 11 residues. Germline values: CDR1 MNHEY, CDR2 SVGEGT. The CDR3 is CAGSDGREQFF. CDR3 nucleotides: TGTGCCGGCAGCGACGGGCGTGAGCAGTTCTTC.

The rearrangement links TRBV6-5 to TRBJ2-4; perhaps D is TRBD1 or TRBD2 (5 bases each). Deletions cut 0 bases from V and 4 bases from J, with 19 bases between. Germline V gene lookup returns CDR1 MNHEY and CDR2 SVGAGI. The CDR3 is 18 residues long. The CDR3 spells CASSYSRLTVEGKNIQYF. In DNA, the CDR3 is TGTGCCAGCAGTTACTCGCGACTAACGGTAGAGGGGAAAAACATTCAGTACTTC.

As regards this clonotype: A junction end diverges from the germline sequence, so it may reflect a read error. The chain is built from TRBV29-1 and TRBJ2-3; 7 bases are shared with TRBD2. The germline V gene has CDR1 SQVTM and CDR2 ANQGSEA. The CDR3 contains 15 residues. CDR3 loop: CSVEDFTGGTDMQYF. The CDR3 DNA is TGCAGCGTTGAAGATTTTACGGGGGGAACAGATATGCAGTATTTT.

As for this clonotype: With a much larger clone just one base away, this may be a read error. The CDR3 sequence is CANSVDRVSTDTQYF. The CDR3 DNA reads as TGTGCCAACAGTGTTGACAGGGTCAGCACAGATACGCAGTATTTT. The chain links TRBV6-1 to TRBJ2-3; TRBD1 aligns across 7 bases. Germline lookup yields CDR1 MNHNS and CDR2 SASEGT. The length of the CDR3 is 15 residues.

Regarding this clonotype: The junction departs from the called germline gene at one end, perhaps through a read error. This chain links TRBV4-3 with TRBJ2-7; TRBD2 agrees at 10 bases. This CDR3 region has 16 residues. Germline loops: CDR1 LGHNA, CDR2 YSLEER. CDR3 DNA: TGTGCCAGCAGCCAGGGCGCTAGCGGGAGATTGAATGAGCAGTACTTC. It encodes CASSQGASGRLNEQYF.

The J gene is TRBJ1-5, the V gene TRBV30; TRBD1 agrees at 9 bases. Unmatched junction bases numbered 5, after V lost 3 bases and J lost 5 bases. The CDR3 runs to 14 residues. The germline CDR1 and CDR2 sequences are GTSNPN and SVGIG (reference sequence). The CDR3 DNA reads as TGTGCCTGGAGCCAGGGACAGGGCCATCAGCCCCAGCATTTT. Translation gives CAWSQGQGHQPQHF.

This chain links TRBV20-1 with TRBJ2-1; perhaps D is TRBD1 or TRBD2 (5 bases each). Trimming cost V 2 bases and J 7 bases, with 18 bases left between them. The CDR3 spans 15 residues. Germline V gene lookup returns CDR1 DFQATT and CDR2 SNEGSKA (reference sequence). The CDR3, as DNA: TGCAGTGCTAGAAATTGGGGACCCCGGCGAAATGAGCAGTTCTTC. This gives the protein CSARNWGPRRNEQFF.

Worth noting for this clonotype: A much bigger clone sits one base away, suggesting this may be a read error. This chain connects TRBV29-1 to TRBJ2-5; D is unresolved. Germline CDR1 is SQVTM and CDR2 is ANQGSEA. The CDR3 is made up of 11 amino acids. The CDR3 reads CSVGLKETQHF. The CDR3 DNA is TGCAGCGTTGGCCTTAAAGAGACCCAGCACTTC.

This clonotype was seen a handful of times. The chain carries TRBV24-1 and TRBJ2-7, with D uncertain. Germline lookup yields CDR1 KGHDR and CDR2 SFDVKD. V was cut by 4 bases and J by 6 bases, with 12 bases left in between. The CDR3 sequence is 13 residues long. CDR3 amino acids: CATSDSTTLEQYF. The CDR3 bases are TGTGCCACCAGTGACTCAACAACTCTCGAGCAGTACTTC.

There are many counts of this clonotype. The V gene is TRBV14, the J gene TRBJ2-1; TRBD2 is a possible D gene (6 bases). Germline V gives CDR1 SGHDN, CDR2 FVKESK. The CDR3 is 14 amino acids. The V gene lost 1 base and the J gene lost 10 bases, with 14 bases spanning the gap. The CDR3 nucleotides are TGTGCCAGCAGCCAAGGTGGCGGGGTTGGGGAGCAGTTCTTC. Protein product: CASSQGGGVGEQFF.

For this clonotype: Because the CDR3 is missing its conserved closing phenylalanine or tryptophan, this is likely a read error. The chain joins TRBV6-1 to TRBJ1-1; TRBD1 matches 10 bases. CDR1 and CDR2 from the germline V gene are MNHNS and SASEGT. The CDR3 length is 16 residues. Written as DNA, the CDR3 is TGTGCCAGCAGGGACAGACAGGGGGCCTGGAACACTAAAGCTTTCTGT. Translation: CASRDRQGAWNTKAFC.

As to this clonotype: The junction departs from the called germline gene at one end, perhaps through a read error. The J gene is TRBJ1-2, the V gene TRBV5-6, with D possibly matching TRBD1 (5 bases). This CDR3 has 14 amino acids. Germline-derived CDR1 and CDR2 are SGHDT and YYEEEE. CDR3 nucleotide sequence: TGTTCCAGCAGCGCGCCAGGGAATAATAAAGGCTACACCTTC. Its translation: CSSSAPGNNKGYTF.

The V and J genes are TRBV28 and TRBJ2-7; D is undetermined. Germline loops: CDR1 MDHEN, CDR2 SYDVKM. V lost 6 bases to trimming and J lost 4 bases, with 4 bases between them. The CDR3 spans 10 residues. The CDR3 loop is CASSRYEQYF. The CDR3 DNA follows: TGTGCCAGCAGCCGGTACGAGCAGTACTTC.

For this clonotype: The junction differs from germline at one of its ends, possibly a read error. V usage is TRBV5-1 and J usage is TRBJ2-7; D unclear. The CDR3 is 14 amino acids. CDR1 SGHRS and CDR2 YFSETQ come from the germline V gene. The CDR3 DNA sequence: TGCGCCATCCAATCCCAGGACGGCTCCTACGAGCGGTACTTC. Amino acids: CAIQSQDGSYERYF.

The chain combines TRBV21-1 with TRBJ2-3; the table's D call of TRBD2 was not tested on the DNA. TRBV21-1 is described as a pseudogene. This CDR3 contains 17 residues. The CDR3 reads CASSGPRRWTSTDTQYF. DNA of the CDR3: TGTGCCAGCAGCGGCCCGCGTAGGTGGACTAGCACAGATACGCAGTATTTT.

This chain links TRBV6-1 with TRBJ2-7; D is possibly TRBD1 or TRBD2 (6 bases each). The CDR3 consists of 17 residues. Germline lookup yields CDR1 MNHNS and CDR2 SASEGT. V was clipped by 6 bases and J by 6 bases, with 27 bases between them. CDR3: CASREYMAGTGGGEQYF. DNA for the CDR3: TGTGCCAGCAGAGAATATATGGCCGGGACTGGGGGCGGCGAGCAGTACTTC.

To note about this clonotype: The junction departs from germline at one end; a sequencing error may be responsible. The V gene is TRBV4-3, the J gene TRBJ2-2; D might be TRBD1 or TRBD2, each matching 5 bases. CDR3 length equals 16 residues. Germline V gives CDR1 LGHNA, CDR2 YSLEER. The CDR3 DNA reads TGCGCCAGCAGCCAAGGCACCACCAGGGTCACCGGGGAGCTGTATTTT. Translating it yields CASSQGTTRVTGELYF.